This T cell receptor beta chain emerged from a study of CD8+ T cells in alopecia areata. Concerning this clone: The antigen remains undetermined.

Described treatment: oral pan-JAK inhibitor, 5-10 mg twice daily. cDNA prepared by RNA extraction and subsequent reverse transcription served as the template for sequencing. Assay: immunoSEQ multiplex PCR; the TCRdb copy retains only in-frame clones and omits some. Of approximately 42,000 clones listed, around three fifths are singletons. V lost 3 bases and J lost 3, with 9 bases in between. Germline V gene sequence: CDR1 LNHDA, CDR2 SQIVND (reference sequence). The CDR3 sequence is 14 residues long. Study-wide findings and caveats: Mice showed clearer TCR sharing than patients did, a gap that was possibly HLA-related. Affected scalp, especially in alopecia totalis/universalis, had a higher clonality than normal scalp did. With one nonresponder, baseline CD8+ expansion's link to response remains uncertain. When scalp samples are sequenced, resident alphabeta T cells of normal skin are also captured.

The chain uses TRBV19 and TRBJ1-5, with D tentatively TRBD1 (6 bases). The receptor was derived from a human donor with alopecia areata. The sequencing here drew on CD8+ T cells sorted from blood, taken at week 4, from a patient treated with tofacitinib. DNA of the CDR3: TGTGCCAGTAGTATCCGGGACAACAATCAGCCCCAGCATTTT. This encodes CASSIRDNNQPQHF.